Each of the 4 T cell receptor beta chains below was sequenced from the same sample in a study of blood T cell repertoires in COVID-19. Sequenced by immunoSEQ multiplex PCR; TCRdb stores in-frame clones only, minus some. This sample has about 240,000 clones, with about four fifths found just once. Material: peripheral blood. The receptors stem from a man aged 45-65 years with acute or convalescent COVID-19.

DNA of the CDR3: TGTGCCAGCAGCCGGAATTGGGCCCACACAGATACGCAGTATTTT. Protein: CASSRNWAHTDTQYF. The rearrangement links TRBV7-2 to TRBJ2-3; D ambiguous. Germline lookup yields CDR1 SGHTA and CDR2 FQGNSA. V was cut by 5 bases and J by 2 bases, with 14 bases left in between. CDR3 length equals 15 residues.

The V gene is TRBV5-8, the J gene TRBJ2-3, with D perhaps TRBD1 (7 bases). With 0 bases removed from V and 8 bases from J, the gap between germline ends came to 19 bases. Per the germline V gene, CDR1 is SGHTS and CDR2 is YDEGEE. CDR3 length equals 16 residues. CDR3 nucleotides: TGTGCCAGCAGCTTGGGGCAGGGGGGCCCCCCCACTACGCAGTATTTT. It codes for CASSLGQGGPPTTQYF. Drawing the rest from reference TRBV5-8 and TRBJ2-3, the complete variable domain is EAGVTQSPTHLIKTRGQQATLRCSPISGHTSVYWYQQALGLGLQFLLWYDEGEERNRGNFPPRFSGRQFPNYSSELNVNALELEDSALYLCASSLGQGGPPTTQYFGPGTRLTVL.

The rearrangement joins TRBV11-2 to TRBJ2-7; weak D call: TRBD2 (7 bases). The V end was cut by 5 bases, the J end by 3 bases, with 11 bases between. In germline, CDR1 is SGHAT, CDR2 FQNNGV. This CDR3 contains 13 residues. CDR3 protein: CASSLGGGYEQYF. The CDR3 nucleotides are TGTGCCAGCAGCCTAGGGGGGGGCTACGAGCAGTACTTC.

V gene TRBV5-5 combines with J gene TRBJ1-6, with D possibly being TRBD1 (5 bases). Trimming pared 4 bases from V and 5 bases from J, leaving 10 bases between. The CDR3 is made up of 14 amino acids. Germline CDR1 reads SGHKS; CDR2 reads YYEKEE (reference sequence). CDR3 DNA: TGTGCCAGCAGCCCAGGACACAATAATTCACCCCTCCACTTT. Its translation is CASSPGHNNSPLHF.